Listed below are T cell receptor beta chains from one sample, sequenced in a study of cytomegalovirus exposure and HLA in healthy donors. The repertoire was sequenced with immunoSEQ multiplex PCR; TCRdb's copy has only in-frame clones and lacks some. The top ten hold roughly 6.7% of the sample, which has approximately 190,000 clones, roughly 80% seen once. Material for sequencing was PBMCs. These receptors were taken from a man aged 40-55 years in good health and CMV-seropositive. The CDR3 runs from the conserved cysteine through the conserved F or W. Clone size appears in some rows only: once, few, many, or a class for an expanded clone.

abundance	v_gene	j_gene	CDR3aa
NA	TRBV29-1	TRBJ1-2	CSVGPGSYGYTF
NA	TRBV15	TRBJ2-1	CATSRRDRGTGEQFF
NA	TRBV7-2	TRBJ1-5	CASSLQGAGNQPQHF
NA	TRBV4-3	TRBJ2-7	CASSQEMISGYEQYF
NA	TRBV27	TRBJ2-2	CASSLTATGELFF
NA	TRBV7-6	TRBJ2-6	CASSLLGPGGARANVLTF
NA	TRBV29-1	TRBJ2-1	CSGGRENEQFF
NA	TRBV15	TRBJ2-3	CATSPREKGATDTQYF
NA	TRBV7-2	TRBJ2-1	CASSLGGGWGGEQFF
NA	TRBV19	TRBJ1-1	CARGQPVREAFF
NA	TRBV28	TRBJ2-3	CASSSDRVGDTQYF
NA	TRBV27	TRBJ2-7	CASSPNPGTVGDYEQYF
NA	TRBV6-6	TRBJ1-5	CASSYGTAENQPQHF
NA	TRBV4-3	TRBJ2-3	CASSQEGGAEDTQYF
once	TRBV19	TRBJ2-7	CASSRPGFYEQYF
NA	TRBV5-8	TRBJ1-5	CASRDWGRGLSNQPQHF
once	TRBV2	TRBJ2-5	CATQGDSIRETQYF
NA	TRBV28	TRBJ2-2	CASRARQGLAGELFF
NA	TRBV29-1	TRBJ2-7	CSVEEQVSYEQYF
once	TRBV5-4	TRBJ2-7	CASSQAGSSYEQYF
NA	TRBV11-2	TRBJ2-3	CASSPRGAGYTDTQYF
NA	TRBV9	TRBJ2-6	CASSAPGGVASGANVLTF
NA	TRBV9	TRBJ1-2	CASSVGLQGNYGYTF
few	TRBV5-1	TRBJ1-1	CASSLTRHMNTEAFF
NA	TRBV19	TRBJ2-1	CASSMGQGDEQFF
few	TRBV28	TRBJ1-5	CASSTWPYSNQPQHF
NA	TRBV27	TRBJ2-7	CASSLRAGREQYF
NA	TRBV7-9	TRBJ2-5	CASSLPTSRQETQYF
NA	TRBV7-8	TRBJ1-2	CASSLAPPQGPNYGYTF
NA	TRBV7-6	TRBJ2-5	CASSLVARGETQYF
NA	TRBV12-2	TRBJ1-6	CASRLGEHRGTGVSPLHF
once	TRBV7-2	TRBJ2-1	CASTPSLAAREQFF
NA	TRBV19	TRBJ2-5	CASSIFHGTAQETQYF
NA	TRBV7-2	TRBJ2-3	CASSFSGVGDTQYF
NA	TRBV6-1	TRBJ2-7	CASKGGGEQYF
NA	TRBV2	TRBJ2-7	CASVRDTLYEQYF
NA	TRBV27	TRBJ2-5	CASSPTSGEQETQYF
NA	TRBV5-4	TRBJ2-3	CASSPLRDSATDTQYF
NA	TRBV2	TRBJ1-1	CASSKTGTNTEAFF
medium-sized	TRBV7-7	TRBJ2-7	CASSLNVGDEQYF
NA	TRBV2	TRBJ1-2	CANLQSAGGIGYTF
NA	TRBV9	TRBJ1-1	CASSVDTGYEAFF
NA	TRBV30	TRBJ2-1	CAWSPPGTGHNEQFF
NA	TRBV7-8	TRBJ2-7	CASSLVGQSSYEQYF
NA	TRBV5-6	TRBJ2-7	CASSLPDRGNEQYF
NA	TRBV15	TRBJ1-5	CATSRGLTAFQPQHF
NA	TRBV27	TRBJ2-7	CASSRGPGIHEQYF
NA	TRBV30	TRBJ1-5	CAWSGTGDQPQHF
NA	TRBV28	TRBJ1-2	CASSSLGAHYGYTF
NA	TRBV30	TRBJ2-3	CAWRGGPQKAQYF
NA	TRBV7-9	TRBJ1-1	CSSSPWDRGRKAEAFF